The 7 T cell receptor beta chains given below trace back to one sample, sequenced in a study of blood T cell repertoires in COVID-19. The assay was immunoSEQ multiplex PCR, and TCRdb's table has in-frame clones only and misses some. The data show 150,000 or so clones, about 90% seen once. The sequenced sample consisted of peripheral blood. These receptors originate from a woman in her 70s with acute or convalescent COVID-19.

The chain has TRBV12-5 and TRBJ2-5; 16 bases are shared with TRBD2. CDR1 and CDR2 (germline): LGHNT, FRNRAP. With V trimmed by 6 bases and J by 5 bases, 6 bases remained unmatched. The CDR3 is 16 amino acids. The CDR3 is CASGPGTSGRAETQYF. For the CDR3, the DNA is TGTGCTAGTGGCCCGGGGACTAGCGGGAGGGCGGAGACCCAGTACTTC.

This clone appeared a few times. The chain is built from TRBV2 and TRBJ1-6; the D is unclear. Trimming shortened V by 6 bases and J by 3 bases, and 9 bases separated the two germline ends. CDR1 is SNHLY, CDR2 FYNNEI, per germline. CDR3 size: 14 residues. The CDR3, as DNA: TGTGCCAGCAGCCCGGAGTACTATAATTCACCCCTCCACTTT. Amino acids: CASSPEYYNSPLHF.

The rearrangement uses TRBV4-2 and TRBJ2-1; perhaps TRBD2 as D (5 bases). Deletions cut 2 bases from V and 13 bases from J, with 15 bases between. The CDR3 contains 13 residues. Looked up from germline, CDR1 is LGHNA and CDR2 is YNFKEQ. For the CDR3, the DNA is TGTGCCAGCAGCCAATCCAATGGGGAGTTTCAGTTCTTC. It codes for CASSQSNGEFQFF.

This clone was detected once. The CDR3 DNA follows: TGTGCCAGCAGCCAAGAAAAGATAGGGAGAGCTTTCTTT. Encoded protein: CASSQEKIGRAFF. The chain employs TRBV14 and TRBJ1-1; D uncertain. Germline V gene lookup returns CDR1 SGHDN and CDR2 FVKESK. The CDR3 is 13 residues long. Deletions cut 0 bases from V and 10 bases from J, with 12 bases between.

The J gene is TRBJ1-1, the V gene TRBV2; 7 positions match TRBD1. The CDR3 runs 16 residues. CDR1 is SNHLY, CDR2 FYNNEI, per germline. V dropped 5 bases and J dropped 2; count of bases not matched to a gene: 11. This CDR3 reads CASSRQQGMGNTEAFF. The CDR3 nucleotides read TGTGCCAGCAGTCGCCAACAGGGGATGGGAAACACTGAAGCTTTCTTT.

The chain recombines TRBV19 with TRBJ1-6; 9 nucleotides match TRBD1. This CDR3 comprises 19 residues. Germline V gene data show CDR1 as LNHDA and CDR2 as SQIVND (reference sequence). V lost 7 bases to trimming and J lost 3 bases; unmatched junction nucleotides: 16. CDR3 region: CASTATAGTGTNYNSPLHF. CDR3 in DNA: TGTGCCAGTACCGCCACGGCCGGGACAGGGACCAACTATAATTCACCCCTCCACTTT.

The rearrangement joins TRBV7-9 to TRBJ1-4, with D tentatively TRBD1 (5 bases). CDR1 SEHNR and CDR2 FQNEAQ come from the germline V gene (reference sequence). Trimming removed 1 base from V and 3 bases from J, with 12 bases in between. The CDR3 consists of 16 residues. This chain's CDR3 is CASSLVVTAANEKLFF. CDR3 coding DNA: TGTGCCAGCAGCTTAGTCGTGACAGCAGCTAATGAAAAACTGTTTTTT.